This T cell receptor (beta chain) was obtained from a study of response to subunit inactivated influenza vaccine listed by TCRdb under 2018. About the full investigation: To follow how T cells responded to a trivalent subunit inactivated influenza vaccine, the researchers relied on deep quantitative profiling of the T cell receptor repertoire.

The protocol used for the library was RT-PCR. The sequencer listed for this sample is Illumina HiSeq 2500. TCRdb reworked the public reads: Q25 trimming with fastp, MiXCR clone assembly, productive beta chains retained. Here each entry gathers all rows of one CDR3 protein and keeps the most common genes and DNA. The sample data list 600,000 to 850,000 distinct CDR3 sequences, and around 15% of these were observed just once. Around 7.6% of the sample is held by the ten biggest clonotypes. Inclusive of the bounding cysteine and phenylalanine, the CDR3 is 12 residues long. The kept DNA is CDR3 alone, 36 bases in frame from the first base. CDR1 and CDR2, per the germline V gene (reference sequence), are DFQATT and SNEGSKA. V is shortened by 5 bases, J by 3 bases, and the region joining them spans 11 bases. On this clonotype: The clone's antigen remains unknown. No per-base quality is available; no much larger clone lies one base away.

Overall results and qualifications from the work: According to the authors, only a limited number of new T cells may be recruited by each seasonal influenza vaccination.

This sequence originates from a man between 50 and 59 years old who received an inactivated influenza vaccine. Donor details come from another sample of the same person, matched by shared clones. Rearrangement joined TRBV20-1 to TRBJ2-7; a tentative D call is TRBD2 (5 bases match). Sequenced material: PBMCs from blood, taken 14 days before vaccination. In nucleotides, the sequence is TGCAGTGCTGCCCGGGATCGCTACGAGCAGTACTTC. Its translation is CSAARDRYEQYF.